This TCR beta chain is from a study of blood T cell repertoires in COVID-19. Overall study context: T cells, B-cell-depleted T cells, or PBMCs supplied cDNA or gDNA.

The participants were between roughly 18 and 100 years old and came from roughly 25 US areas. Participant-given clinical history determined each cohort assignment. In the study's own analysis: Reference gene primer amplification gave nucleated cell count estimates. Only in-frame clones appear in the TCRdb table, and some are missing; sequencing was by immunoSEQ multiplex PCR. Clonal size and the V and J genes are those of that table, whereas D and trimming came from the DNA. Here the sample spans hundreds of thousands of clones, about four fifths being singletons. This clone has more than one count but fewer than ten. Other DNA sequences in this sample translate to the same CDR3. The sequenced material came from PBMCs or T cells enriched from blood (not recorded which). The clonotype originates from a woman aged 40-49 years who had been exposed to COVID-19.

In nucleotides, the CDR3 is TGTGCCAGCAGCCAAGTGGTACTAGCGGGGGGCAATGAGCAGTTCTTC. Its protein is CASSQVVLAGGNEQFF. This sequence joins TRBV3-1 (or the pseudogene TRBV3-2) and TRBJ2-1; 12 nucleotides line up with TRBD2. The ends lost 1 base at V and 6 bases at J; junction bases unmatched: 4. The germline gives CDR1 LGHDT, CDR2 YNNKEL (reference sequence). The CDR3 length is 16 residues.